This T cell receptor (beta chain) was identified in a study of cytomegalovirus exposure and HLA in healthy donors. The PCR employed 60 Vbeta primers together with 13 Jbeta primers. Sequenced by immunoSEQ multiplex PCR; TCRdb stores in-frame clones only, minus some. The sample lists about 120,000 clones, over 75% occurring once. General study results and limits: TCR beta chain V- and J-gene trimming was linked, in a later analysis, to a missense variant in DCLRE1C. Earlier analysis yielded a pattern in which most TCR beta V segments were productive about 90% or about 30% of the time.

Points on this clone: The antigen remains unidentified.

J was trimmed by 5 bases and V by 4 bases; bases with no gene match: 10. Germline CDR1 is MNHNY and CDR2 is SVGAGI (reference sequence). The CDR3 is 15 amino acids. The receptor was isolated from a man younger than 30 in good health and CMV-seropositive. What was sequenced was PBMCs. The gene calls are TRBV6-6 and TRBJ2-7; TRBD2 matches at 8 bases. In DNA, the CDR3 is TGTGCCAGCAGTTGGCGGGGGGCTGCAGATGACGAGCAGTACTTC. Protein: CASSWRGAADDEQYF.